This T cell receptor (beta chain) was sequenced in a study of cytomegalovirus exposure and HLA in healthy donors. At the level of the study: The same platform was used for the 90 to 150 validation repertoires and the 650 to 800 first-cohort repertoires, a later analysis reported.

Study-wide results and limits: Researchers catalogued approximately 170 TCR beta chains as cytomegalovirus-associated. Whilst most TCR sequences proved rare, a subset of public TCRs occurred across many donors.

Note on this clone: Its antigen is undetermined.

Only in-frame clones appear in the TCRdb table, and some are missing; sequencing was by immunoSEQ multiplex PCR. Here the sample spans roughly 200,000 clones, roughly 86% being singletons. The receptor's source is a man between 25 and 39 years old in good health and CMV-seropositive. The sequenced sample consisted of PBMCs.

CDR3 in DNA: TGTGCCAGCAGTTTAATGAACACTGAAGCTTTCTTT. This encodes CASSLMNTEAFF. The chain is built from TRBV28 and TRBJ1-1; D is uncertain. This CDR3 is built from 12 residues. V was trimmed by 2 bases and J by 0 bases, leaving 1 base between them. Germline V gene lookup returns CDR1 MDHEN and CDR2 SYDVKM.